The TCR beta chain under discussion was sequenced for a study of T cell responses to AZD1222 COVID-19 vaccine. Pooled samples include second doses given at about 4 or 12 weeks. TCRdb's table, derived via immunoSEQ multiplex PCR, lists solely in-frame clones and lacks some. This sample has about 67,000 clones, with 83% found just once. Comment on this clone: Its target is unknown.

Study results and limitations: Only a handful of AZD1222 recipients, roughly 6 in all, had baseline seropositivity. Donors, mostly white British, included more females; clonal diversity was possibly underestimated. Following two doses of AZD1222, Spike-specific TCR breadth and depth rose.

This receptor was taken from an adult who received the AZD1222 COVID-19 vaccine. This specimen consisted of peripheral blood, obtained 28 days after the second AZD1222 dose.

The DNA for the CDR3 is TGTGCCAGCAGCTTCGGGGCGACGGGAGATACGCAGTATTTT. Its translation: CASSFGATGDTQYF. This chain uses TRBV5-5 with TRBJ2-3; D is possibly TRBD1 or TRBD2 (5 bases each). This CDR3 is 14 amino acids long. The V end was cut by 2 bases, the J end by 5 bases, with 12 bases between. From germline, CDR1 is SGHKS and CDR2 YYEKEE (reference sequence).